This TCR beta chain was recovered during a study of OX40 agonist ivuxolimab in advanced cancers. Across the study: The patients received ivuxolimab by intravenous route every 2 weeks at 0.01 to 10 mg/kg. People who had prior anti-PD-1, anti-PD-L1 or anti-CTLA-4 therapy could take part, and less than 50% had some. Two cutaneous melanoma patients and one hepatocellular carcinoma patient, three in all, had partial responses.

The data were produced by immunoSEQ multiplex PCR, yet TCRdb's version contains in-frame clones alone and is incomplete. Seen here are under 85,000 clones, about three quarters observed once, and the top ten hold 5%. Germline V CDR1 and CDR2: SGHRS, YFSETQ. The CDR3 sequence is 14 residues long. Turning to this clone: Sequence at one end of the junction differs from germline and may be a read error.

The receptor's source is an adult with an advanced solid tumor such as melanoma, head and neck, liver or kidney cancer. The gene calls are TRBV5-1 and TRBJ1-2; D uncertain. Sample: CD4+ or CD8+ T cells sorted from blood, taken in a trial of the OX40 agonist ivuxolimab. The CDR3 loop is CASSLAYINSGYTF. The CDR3 DNA is TGCGCCAGCAGCTTAGCATACATCAACTCTGGCTACACCTTC.